This T cell receptor (beta chain) was observed in a study of metastatic and nonmetastatic thyroid tumors. Looking at the study overall: Across blood and tumor or nodule tissue, repertoires from malignant and benign thyroid patients were compared with one another. Whole-study findings and limits: Malignant thyroid tumors reportedly exceeded benign nodules significantly in TCR beta diversity, with the difference appearing in blood and tumor.

Nobody among the patients had been given any treatment before thyroid surgery. TCRdb re-clonotyped the PCR reads via MiXCR. The sample shows around 23,000 clones, approximately 20% of them seen only once. J lost 9 bases, V lost 0 bases, and 11 bases had no gene match. CDR3 length: 15 amino acids. Germline values: CDR1 DFQATT, CDR2 SNEGSKA (reference sequence). In its sample, this clone was seen a few times. Antigen unknown. This TCR derives from a female donor with papillary thyroid cancer or a benign thyroid nodule (not recorded which). Some clones in this sample may be carry-over from other donors' samples. Sequences were obtained from blood. The V gene is TRBV20-1, the J gene TRBJ2-1; 7 positions match TRBD2. In nucleotides, the CDR3 is TGCAGTGCTAGAGATCTCAAGCCGGGGGAGGGTGAGCAGTTCTTC. Amino acid sequence: CSARDLKPGEGEQFF.